The TCR beta chain described here comes from a study of cytomegalovirus exposure and HLA in healthy donors. The study ran its PCR with 60 Vbeta and 13 Jbeta primers. Method: immunoSEQ multiplex PCR; TCRdb's copy keeps in-frame clones and lacks some. This sample's table reports more than 95,000 clones. CDR1 KGHSH and CDR2 LQKENI come from the germline V gene. The trim removed 4 bases at V and 8 bases at J, leaving 6 bases unmatched. The CDR3 has 14 amino acids. Study outcomes and limitations: Most sequenced TCRs were rare (though some public TCRs occurred in many donors). As was reported, the HLA-A and HLA-B alleles of most subjects were accurately predicted from TCR beta sequences.

Regarding this clone: The antigen remains unidentified.

Sequencing was carried out using PBMCs. V is TRBV18 and J is TRBJ1-4, with 8 bases matching TRBD1. This clonotype was sampled from a man between 18 and 35 years old in good health and CMV-seronegative. As DNA, the CDR3 is TGTGCCAGCTCACAGGACAGGGTGGAGGAAAAACTGTTTTTT. As protein: CASSQDRVEEKLFF.